This TCR beta chain derives from a study of cytomegalovirus exposure and HLA in healthy donors. CDR1 and CDR2 from the germline V gene are MRHNA and SNTAGT. V was pared by 9 bases and J by 0 bases, with 4 bases of the junction left unmatched. The CDR3 runs 13 residues. Comment on this clone: Its antigen remains unidentified.

Whole-study results and caveats: An analysis was carried out later, and it reportedly showed fewer N-insertions in an Asian-associated ancestry cluster than the approximately 710-donor mean.

In the PCR, 60 Vbeta and 13 Jbeta primers were used. This table comes from immunoSEQ multiplex PCR, and its TCRdb copy is limited to in-frame clones, with some not included. This sample carries about 250,000 clones, more than 55% of them seen once, and the ten largest clones take approximately 2.5%. The source of this sequence is a female donor in good health and CMV-seronegative. The chain recombines TRBV6-4 with TRBJ2-7; TRBD1 matches 8 bases. Sequencing was carried out using PBMCs. The CDR3 DNA is TGTGCCAGATCCGGGACAGGCTCCTACGAGCAGTACTTC. Amino acids: CARSGTGSYEQYF.